This T cell receptor (beta chain) was documented in a study of blood T cell repertoires in COVID-19. The wider study: Collection of acute and convalescent COVID-19 samples took place in the United States, Italy and Spain. From T cells, B-cell-depleted T cells, or PBMCs came the material, which was cDNA or gDNA.

The CDR3 runs to 15 residues. The V gene lost 3 bases and the J gene lost 3 bases, with 14 bases spanning the gap. Germline values: CDR1 LNHDA, CDR2 SQIVND (reference sequence). This clone was observed once. Produced via immunoSEQ multiplex PCR; TCRdb's table is partial and in-frame only. The data hold roughly 350,000 clones, with about 93% observed a single time. This chain joins TRBV19 and TRBJ2-5, with a tentative D call TRBD1 (6 bases). The clonotype comes from a woman under 30 who had recovered from COVID-19. The sequencing input was peripheral blood. In DNA, the CDR3 is TGTGCCAGTAGTATTTTAGGACAGCAAAAAGAGACCCAGTACTTC. Translated: CASSILGQQKETQYF.